Reported below is one T cell receptor beta chain. The antigen is unknown. This CDR3 is also generated by other DNA sequences in the sample. The sample originates from a study of siplizumab effects on memory and regulatory T cells. Broader study findings: There appeared to be greater diversity in naive T cells than in memory cells, and naive T cells seemed major contributors to the alloresponse. Few alloreactive clones mapped to unstimulated subsets.

About 100,000 TCR templates per sample were assayed. TCRdb's copy holds only in-frame clones and misses some; the assay was immunoSEQ multiplex PCR. The repertoire has more than 85,000 clones, roughly 94% of them found once; the top ten carry around 0.73%. The sample was Tregs sorted from blood. This TCR was recovered from a human donor in good health.

CDR3 region: CASSLDSNQPQHF. Here the CDR3 DNA reads TGTGCCAGTAGTCTCGATAGCAATCAGCCCCAGCATTTT. This chain links TRBV19 with TRBJ1-5, with D hard to call. The CDR3 is made up of 13 amino acids. Germline V gives CDR1 LNHDA, CDR2 SQIVND (reference sequence). V dropped 5 bases and J dropped 0 bases, with 5 bases sitting between them.